The 19 T cell receptor beta chains below all came from one sample that was sequenced in a study of response to subunit inactivated influenza vaccine. TCRdb re-derived calls from the RT-PCR reads in MiXCR, one entry per CDR3 protein. This table holds almost 250,000 distinct CDR3 sequences, more than 9% found once. The sample in question was non-naive T cells sorted from PBMCs, obtained 14 to 15 days before vaccination. The receptors originated from a man aged 50 to 59 who received an inactivated influenza vaccine.

This clonotype was seen repeatedly, ten times or more. The V and J genes are TRBV28 and TRBJ2-3; D gene uncertain. Germline V gene data show CDR1 as MDHEN and CDR2 as SYDVKM. The CDR3 length is 11 residues. The V and J ends lost 6 bases and 8 bases respectively, with 9 bases between them. The CDR3 region has the DNA TGTGCCAGCAGCCAGATGCGTACGCAGTATTTT. This translates into CASSQMRTQYF. Full variable domain (missing parts from reference TRBV28 and TRBJ2-3): DVKVTQSSRYLVKRTGEKVFLECVQDMDHENMFWYRQDPGLGLRLIYFSYDVKMKEKGDIPEGYSVSREKKERFSLILESASTNQTSMYLCASSQMRTQYFGPGTRLTVL.

This chain links TRBV7-2 with TRBJ1-1; 7 bases agree with TRBD1. The CDR3 has 15 residues. Germline CDR1 is SGHTA and CDR2 is FQGNSA. V shed 1 base, J shed 7 bases, and the junction held 9 bases outside the gene matches. The CDR3 region has the DNA TGTGCCAGCAGCTTAGTAGGAACAGGGGAGATTGAAGCTTTCTTT. It yields the protein CASSLVGTGEIEAFF.

The chain carries TRBV9 and TRBJ2-7; TRBD2 matches 8 bases. CDR1 is SGDLS, CDR2 YYNGEE, per germline. V trimming: 0 bases; J trimming: 2 bases; junction bases outside the gene matches: 7. The length of the CDR3 is 16 residues. The DNA of the CDR3 is TGTGCCAGCAGCGTAGGGGGTAGCGGGGTCCCCTACGAGCAGTACTTC. Translated: CASSVGGSGVPYEQYF.

This clonotype was seen more than once but under ten times. The CDR3 reads CTSSHGQGTTEAFF. The CDR3 nucleotides read TGCACCAGCAGCCACGGACAGGGTACGACTGAAGCTTTCTTT. The chain links TRBV1 to TRBJ1-1; the D call TRBD1 from the table was never checked on the DNA. TRBV1 is a recognized pseudogene. The CDR3 sequence is 14 residues long.

The chain combines TRBV12-3 or TRBV12-4 with TRBJ1-6, with 9 bases aligning to TRBD1. The V segment lost 6 bases and the J segment 7 bases; nucleotides outside the gene matches: 7. The CDR3 covers 15 residues. The CDR3: CASSAAGTGNSPLHF. CDR3 sequence (DNA): TGTGCCAGCAGCGCTGCCGGGACAGGGAATTCACCCCTCCACTTT.

In this sample, this clonotype turned up many times. The rearrangement links TRBV6-1 to TRBJ1-6; 10 bases line up with TRBD1. After removal of 6 bases from V and 11 bases from J, the junction contained 7 bases not matched to a gene. The germline CDR1 and CDR2 sequences are MNHNS and SASEGT. The CDR3 consists of 14 residues. The CDR3 coding sequence is TGTGCCAGCAGGGGGACAGGGGCTCGCACACCCCTCCACTTT. Protein sequence: CASRGTGARTPLHF.

The rearrangement uses TRBV30 and TRBJ2-3; no clear D gene. V was trimmed by 4 bases and J by 1 base, leaving 6 bases between them. Germline lookup yields CDR1 GTSNPN and CDR2 SVGIG (reference sequence). CDR3 length: 12 residues. DNA of the CDR3: TGTGCCTGGACCCGCGGCACAGATACGCAGTATTTT. It translates to CAWTRGTDTQYF.

This clonotype was counted at least ten times. This chain joins TRBV25-1 and TRBJ2-3, with TRBD2 matching over 12 bases. The CDR3 sequence is 15 residues long. The J segment lost 5 bases and the V segment lost 7 bases, leaving 7 bases of the junction unmatched. CDR1 and CDR2 from the germline V gene are MGHDK and SYGVNS. CDR3 nucleotides: TGTGCCAGCATTGGGACTAGCGGGTTCAGAGATACGCAGTATTTT. Its protein product is CASIGTSGFRDTQYF.

V and J are TRBV5-6 and TRBJ2-1; tentatively, D is TRBD2 (6 bases). Trimming shortened V by 7 bases and J by 7 bases, and 15 bases separated the two germline ends. This CDR3 is 13 amino acids long. Per the germline V gene, CDR1 is SGHDT and CDR2 is YYEEEE. The CDR3 sequence is CASSLHRENEQFF. The CDR3 nucleotides read TGTGCCAGCTCCCTTCATCGGGAGAATGAGCAGTTCTTC.

This clonotype was seen a handful of times. This chain joins TRBV27 and TRBJ2-7; tentatively, D is TRBD2 (6 bases). This CDR3 region has 13 residues. The germline gives CDR1 MNHEY, CDR2 SMNVEV (reference sequence). Trimming removed 8 bases from V and 0 bases from J, with 11 bases in between. The chain's CDR3 is CASGLASSYEQYF. For the CDR3, the DNA is TGTGCCAGCGGGCTAGCGAGCTCCTACGAGCAGTACTTC.

This clonotype came up many times. The rearrangement uses TRBV7-2 and TRBJ2-7; 8 nucleotides agree with TRBD2. Germline values: CDR1 SGHTA, CDR2 FQGNSA. The CDR3 spans 14 residues. Trimming took 3 bases from V and 4 from J; bases not matched to a gene: 5. The CDR3 region is CASSFAGGGYEQYF. CDR3 bases: TGTGCCAGCAGCTTCGCGGGGGGTGGATACGAGCAGTACTTC. The full variable domain, its missing parts supplied by reference TRBV7-2 and TRBJ2-7, is GAGVSQSPSNKVTEKGKDVELRCDPISGHTALYWYRQSLGQGLEFLIYFQGNSAPDKSGLPSDRFSAERTGGSVSTLTIQRTQQEDSAVYLCASSFAGGGYEQYFGPGTRLTVT.

There are a few counts of this clonotype. V and J are TRBV6-1 and TRBJ2-2; 8 nucleotides line up with TRBD1. Germline values: CDR1 MNHNS, CDR2 SASEGT. This CDR3 is built from 15 residues. J gave up 5 bases and V 5 bases, and 7 bases lay outside the gene matches. CDR3: CASSLAQGGTGELFF. CDR3 bases: TGTGCCAGCAGTCTGGCACAGGGGGGAACCGGGGAGCTGTTTTTT.

This clonotype appeared many times. The chain combines TRBV6-4 with TRBJ2-3; a possible D gene is TRBD1 (6 bases). V was trimmed by 0 bases and J by 0 bases, leaving 10 bases between them. The CDR3 is made up of 16 amino acids. Germline loops: CDR1 MRHNA, CDR2 SNTAGT. The CDR3 region has the DNA TGTGCCAGCAGTGACTCGGCCAGGGGAAGCACAGATACGCAGTATTTT. Its protein is CASSDSARGSTDTQYF.

This clonotype was found a few times. The chain recombines TRBV5-5 with TRBJ1-2; no clear D gene. Per the germline V gene, CDR1 is SGHKS and CDR2 is YYEKEE (reference sequence). Between the trimmed V and J ends, which lost 3 bases and 4 bases, there was a span of 4 bases. The CDR3 spans 11 residues. CDR3 sequence: CASSSTYGYTF. CDR3 DNA sequence: TGTGCCAGCAGCTCCACCTATGGCTACACCTTC.

The CDR3 DNA follows: TGCAGTGCTAGAGACTTAAAGACTAGCGGGGGGACGAGGAACGATGAGCAGTTCTTC. Translation gives CSARDLKTSGGTRNDEQFF. The rearrangement uses TRBV20-1 and TRBJ2-1; 13 bases map to TRBD2. This CDR3 spans 19 amino acids. V was pared by 0 bases and J by 8 bases, with 16 bases of the junction left unmatched. From germline, CDR1 is DFQATT and CDR2 SNEGSKA (reference sequence).

In regard to this clonotype: With a much larger clone just one base away, this may be a read error. V usage is TRBV4-3 and J usage is TRBJ2-7; D is undetermined. Per the germline V gene, CDR1 is LGHNA and CDR2 is YSLEER. The CDR3 spans 15 residues. V dropped 8 bases and J dropped 0 bases, with 17 bases sitting between them. CDR3 loop: CASAAKPGPSYEQYF. For the CDR3, the DNA is TGCGCCAGCGCGGCTAAGCCCGGGCCCTCCTACGAGCAGTACTTC.

This rearrangement joins TRBV7-2 to TRBJ2-2; TRBD2 matches at 8 bases. After removal of 2 bases from V and 5 bases from J, the junction contained 4 bases not matched to a gene. The V gene's germline CDR1 is SGHTA and CDR2 FQGNSA. There are 15 residues in the CDR3. The CDR3 DNA reads TGTGCCAGCAGCTTAAACGGGGGGGCTACCGGGGAGCTGTTTTTT. Protein: CASSLNGGATGELFF.

This clonotype occurred a few times. The rearrangement links TRBV7-2 to TRBJ2-3; perhaps D is TRBD1 or TRBD2 (5 bases each). In germline, CDR1 is SGHTA, CDR2 FQGNSA. The CDR3 spans 13 residues. Trimming left V 5 bases short and J 5 bases short, with 11 bases between. The CDR3 is CASSPSGGDTQYF. DNA of the CDR3: TGTGCCAGCAGCCCTAGTGGGGGAGATACGCAGTATTTT.

This clonotype was seen a handful of times. The chain recombines TRBV19 with TRBJ2-3, with D possibly being TRBD2 (6 bases). V was trimmed by 6 bases and J by 2 bases, leaving 9 bases between them. There are 13 residues in the CDR3. CDR1 and CDR2 from the germline V gene are LNHDA and SQIVND (reference sequence). CDR3 loop: CASSGRVTDTQYF. CDR3 coding DNA: TGTGCCAGTAGCGGGAGAGTCACAGATACGCAGTATTTT.